This entry describes one TCR beta chain. The table lists this clone with a count of one. Its antigen is still unknown. No base-level quality is on record; no much larger clone is a single base apart. Another Seattle source contributed samples from volunteer blood donors who had recovered from COVID-19. Each collaborating institution followed its own protocols to collect whole blood in K2EDTA tubes. For TCRbeta analysis, collaborator samples were shipped as frozen whole blood, as isolated PBMCs, or as DNA extracted from either sample type. The immunoSEQ Assay, a bias-controlled multiplex PCR, was used to amplify TCRbeta CDR3 regions from genomic DNA. As for how the authors treated the data: The number of nucleated cells in each sample was estimated from the amplification of reference gene primers within the assay. Sequence reads were collapsed and filtered to measure the absolute abundance of every unique TCRbeta CDR3 rearrangement. For each sample, productive Simpson clonality was calculated as the square root of Simpson's diversity index over productive rearrangements. Entries here come from immuneACCESS through TCRdb and include only in-frame sequences with V and J called. Some clones fail to appear in such tables; in the studies checked, an unresolved V gene covers under half of the shortfall, and the cause of the remainder is unknown. The DNA was the basis for D and trimming; V, J and clone size are from that table. This sample comprises roughly 150,000 clones, 88% of them detected only once. 2% to 2.5% of the sample goes to the ten largest clones.

This entry comes from a study of blood T cell repertoires in COVID-19 (dated by TCRdb to 2018 to 2020). A note on the overall study: Samples from collaborators originated in the United States, Italy and Spain and spanned both the acute and convalescent phases of COVID-19. The prospective study material was composed of cDNA or gDNA derived from T cells, B-cell-depleted T cells, or PBMCs. Deeply sampled blood TCRbeta repertoires from subjects exposed to, actively infected with, or recovered from COVID-19 were included in the dataset. A freely available public database, intended as a resource for researchers studying the immune response to SARS-CoV-2, is where the repertoires were released. The samples were drawn from two sources: the first 160 participants of the ongoing ImmuneRACE study, and about 1,300 subjects contributed by 6 global collaborators. Sample metadata almost always included a de-identified subject ID, COVID-19 status, age in years and sex. Where available, HLA class I and class II types were taken from metadata supplied by the sample provider and were not determined by assay-based typing.

The CDR1 and CDR2 encoded by the germline V gene are SGHRS and YFSETQ. Counted from cysteine to phenylalanine, this CDR3 has 16 amino acids. Only the CDR3 DNA is retained, 48 bases long and in frame from the first base. Trimming takes 4 bases from V and 3 bases from J, and the germline ends sit 20 bases apart. Overall study results and their limits: The amount of clinical and demographic metadata varied by source and participant and was provided uncurated.

Sequenced: peripheral blood. The origin of this receptor is a man aged 45-65 years who had recovered from COVID-19. The chain is made from TRBV5-1 and TRBJ2-7; D gene: possibly TRBD2, on 6 matching bases. CDR3 sequence: CASSAGQAEGFYEQYF. The DNA reads as follows: TGCGCCAGCAGCGCGGGCCAAGCGGAGGGGTTCTACGAGCAGTACTTC.